This record concerns one T cell receptor (beta chain) sequence. The sample comes from a study of blood T cell repertoires in COVID-19. The overall study: The samples span acute and convalescent COVID-19 from the United States, Italy and Spain.

The V end was cut by 4 bases, the J end by 4 bases, with 12 bases between. The germline CDR1 and CDR2 sequences are MNHEY and SMNVEV (reference sequence). There are 14 residues in the CDR3. Authors' data handling: Reference gene primer amplification yielded estimated nucleated cell counts. Data came from immunoSEQ multiplex PCR; TCRdb stores just in-frame clones and leaves some out. That table gives V, J and clone size, and the DNA gave D and trimming. This sample has tens of thousands of clones, with roughly 76% found just once. V usage is TRBV27 and J usage is TRBJ2-3; D not resolved. Sequencing was done on a sample of peripheral blood. This receptor was taken from a woman older than 75 with active or convalescent COVID-19. DNA of the CDR3: TGTGCCAGCAGTTCCCCTCCGAGGTCAGATACGCAGTATTTT. It specifies CASSSPPRSDTQYF.